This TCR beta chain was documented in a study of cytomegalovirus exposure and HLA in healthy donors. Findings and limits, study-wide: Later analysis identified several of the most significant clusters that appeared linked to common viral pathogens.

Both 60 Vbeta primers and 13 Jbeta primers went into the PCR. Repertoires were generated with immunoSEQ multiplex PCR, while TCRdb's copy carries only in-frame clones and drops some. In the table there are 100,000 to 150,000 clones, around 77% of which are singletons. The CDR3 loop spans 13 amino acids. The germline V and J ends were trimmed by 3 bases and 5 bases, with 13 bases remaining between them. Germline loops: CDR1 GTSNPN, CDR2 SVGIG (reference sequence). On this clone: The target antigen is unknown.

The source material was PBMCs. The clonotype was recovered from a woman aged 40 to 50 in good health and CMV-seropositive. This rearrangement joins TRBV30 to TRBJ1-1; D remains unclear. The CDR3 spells CAWSPDPGTEAFF. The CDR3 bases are TGTGCCTGGAGCCCGGACCCGGGGACTGAAGCTTTCTTT.